The 14 T cell receptor beta chains below all came from one sample that was sequenced in a study of cytomegalovirus exposure and HLA in healthy donors. The PCR ran on 60 Vbeta and 13 Jbeta primers. This table comes from immunoSEQ multiplex PCR, and its TCRdb copy is limited to in-frame clones, with some not included. The repertoire table contains some 120,000 clones. The sample consisted of PBMCs. These receptors all come from a man between 18 and 35 years old in good health and CMV-seronegative.

This chain links TRBV19 with TRBJ1-1, with unresolved D. The CDR3 extends over 13 amino acids. CDR1 LNHDA and CDR2 SQIVND come from the germline V gene (reference sequence). Trimming stripped 5 bases from V and 1 base from J, with 8 bases between. In DNA, the CDR3 is TGTGCCAGTAGTTTCGCCAGGAACACTGAAGCTTTCTTT. It specifies CASSFARNTEAFF.

The gene calls are TRBV19 and TRBJ1-5, with D maybe TRBD1 (5 bases). This CDR3 has 18 amino acids. Per germline, CDR1 LNHDA and CDR2 SQIVND (reference sequence). With 4 bases removed from V and 6 bases from J, the gap between germline ends came to 25 bases. The CDR3 DNA sequence: TGTGCCAGTAGTAGTTACGCGGGCCAAACTGCGGGGCGTCAGCCCCAGCATTTT. Amino acid sequence: CASSSYAGQTAGRQPQHF.

The chain joins TRBV10-1 to TRBJ2-1; possibly TRBD2 for D (6 bases). The length of the CDR3 is 14 residues. CDR1 and CDR2 (germline): WNHNN, SYGVQD (reference sequence). Trimming took 5 bases from V and 6 from J, leaving 14 bases between them. The CDR3 protein is CASSLTAGPNEQFF. DNA of the CDR3: TGCGCCAGCAGTCTAACTGCGGGGCCCAATGAGCAGTTCTTC.

This chain links TRBV30 with TRBJ1-2; D is unclear. The CDR3 length is 13 residues. Germline V CDR1 and CDR2: GTSNPN, SVGIG (reference sequence). V lost 0 bases to trimming and J lost 0 bases, with 5 bases between them. CDR3 nucleotides: TGTGCCTGGAGTGTAGCACCTAACTATGGCTACACCTTC. It is translated as CAWSVAPNYGYTF.

V usage is TRBV6-1 and J usage is TRBJ2-1; 12 nucleotides line up with TRBD2. Germline CDR1 MNHNS, CDR2 SASEGT. Trimming removed 6 bases from V and 7 bases from J; junction bases left unmatched: 1. This CDR3 has 13 amino acids. This CDR3 is CASSLAGGNEQFF. The CDR3 DNA follows: TGTGCCAGCAGCCTAGCGGGGGGGAATGAGCAGTTCTTC.

The chain combines TRBV9 with TRBJ1-3; D gene unclear. This CDR3 is 12 amino acids long. V shed 3 bases and J shed 7 bases, with 8 bases lying between them. Germline V gene sequence: CDR1 SGDLS, CDR2 YYNGEE. CDR3 loop: CASSGRINTIYF. In DNA form, the CDR3 reads TGTGCCAGCAGCGGGAGGATCAACACCATATATTTT.

V usage is TRBV7-3 and J usage is TRBJ1-1, with D maybe TRBD1 (6 bases). The CDR3 extends over 13 amino acids. Trimming removed 0 bases at V and 7 bases at J, with 9 bases between. Per the germline V gene, CDR1 is SGHTA and CDR2 is FQGTGA. For the CDR3, the DNA is TGTGCCAGCAGCTTAACGGCAGGGGATGAAGCTTTCTTT. It is translated as CASSLTAGDEAFF.

The V and J genes are TRBV20-1 and TRBJ2-7; D gene unclear. The germline V gene encodes CDR1 DFQATT and CDR2 SNEGSKA (reference sequence). Trimming shortened V by 3 bases and J by 8 bases, and 11 bases separated the two germline ends. The CDR3 has 11 amino acids. CDR3 in DNA: TGCAGTGCTAGTTACCAACTGAAGCAGTACTTC. Residues: CSASYQLKQYF.

The genes are TRBV28 and TRBJ2-3; D is ambiguous. CDR1 is MDHEN and CDR2 is SYDVKM in the germline V gene. The CDR3 loop spans 14 amino acids. V gave up 2 bases and J gave up 5 bases, with 11 bases separating them. The CDR3 is CASSLAAVRDTQYF. CDR3 in DNA: TGTGCCAGCAGTTTAGCTGCAGTTCGAGATACGCAGTATTTT. The full variable domain, rest sourced from reference TRBV28 and TRBJ2-3, is DVKVTQSSRYLVKRTGEKVFLECVQDMDHENMFWYRQDPGLGLRLIYFSYDVKMKEKGDIPEGYSVSREKKERFSLILESASTNQTSMYLCASSLAAVRDTQYFGPGTRLTVL.

This chain connects TRBV5-1 to TRBJ2-5; a possible D gene is TRBD2 (7 bases). V shed 0 bases and J shed 0 bases, with 15 bases lying between them. Germline V gives CDR1 SGHRS, CDR2 YFSETQ. There are 17 residues in the CDR3. The CDR3 DNA sequence: TGCGCCAGCAGCTTGGTACGTGCGGGGGCGTACCAAGAGACCCAGTACTTC. It is translated as CASSLVRAGAYQETQYF.

The V and J genes are TRBV27 and TRBJ1-1; the D is unclear. Germline lookup yields CDR1 MNHEY and CDR2 SMNVEV (reference sequence). V shed 5 bases and J shed 1 base, with 11 bases lying between them. The length of the CDR3 is 14 residues. As DNA, the CDR3 is TGTGCCAGCAGTCCCCTCGGGAGGAACACTGAAGCTTTCTTT. It specifies CASSPLGRNTEAFF.

V usage is TRBV5-1 and J usage is TRBJ2-5, with D perhaps TRBD2 (5 bases). Between the trimmed V and J ends, which lost 3 bases and 5 bases, there was a span of 11 bases. Germline V CDR1 and CDR2: SGHRS, YFSETQ. The CDR3 sequence is 13 residues long. The CDR3 spells CASSSVGSETQYF. Here the CDR3 DNA reads TGCGCCAGCAGCTCCGTTGGGAGCGAGACCCAGTACTTC.

Points on this clone: One junction end does not reproduce the germline sequence, and a read error may be involved. The chain employs TRBV30 and TRBJ1-1; D uncertain. The CDR3 spans 12 residues. CDR1 is GTSNPN, CDR2 SVGIG, per germline (reference sequence). The CDR3 protein is CAWTWIDTEAFF. The CDR3 DNA reads as TGTGCCTGGACTTGGATTGACACTGAGGCTTTCTTT.

J is TRBJ1-1 and V is TRBV5-4, with D perhaps matching TRBD1 (6 bases). The CDR3 consists of 15 residues. Trimming shortened V by 2 bases and J by 7 bases, and 18 bases separated the two germline ends. Germline assignment: CDR1 SGHNT and CDR2 YYREEE (reference sequence). The CDR3: CASSLRTALRGEAFF. CDR3 DNA: TGTGCCAGCAGCTTAAGGACAGCCCTAAGGGGTGAAGCTTTCTTT. Full variable domain (outside the CDR3, taken from reference TRBV5-4 and TRBJ1-1): ETGVTQSPTHLIKTRGQQVTLRCSSQSGHNTVSWYQQALGQGPQFIFQYYREEENGRGNFPPRFSGLQFPNYSSELNVNALELDDSALYLCASSLRTALRGEAFFGQGTRLTVV.